In this sample, the clone carrying this TCR beta chain turned up a few times. The CDR3 is made up of 16 amino acids. The germline V gene has CDR1 LGHDT and CDR2 YNNKEL (reference sequence). The ends lost 4 bases at V and 9 bases at J; junction bases unmatched: 10. This entry is derived from a study of T cells after yellow fever vaccination. TCRdb re-called the 5' RACE reads through MiXCR, storing one row per CDR3 protein. The sample records 170,000 or so distinct CDR3 sequences, roughly 6.4% being singletons. The rearrangement uses TRBV3-1 and TRBJ1-6; 9 bases fit TRBD1. The TCR originated in a man younger than 30 who received the YFV17D yellow fever vaccine. The sample here was CD4+ T cells sorted from PBMCs, taken on the day of the first yellow fever vaccination. As DNA, the CDR3 is TGTGCCAGCAGCCTATACTACAGGGGGCTAGGTTCACCCCTCCACTTT. Translation gives CASSLYYRGLGSPLHF.